This entry describes one T cell receptor beta chain. The sample carries other DNA sequences with the same CDR3. V gave up 3 bases and J gave up 4 bases; unmatched junction bases: 4. CDR1 SGHTA and CDR2 FQGNSA come from the germline V gene. This CDR3 has 14 residues. The data were produced by immunoSEQ multiplex PCR, yet TCRdb's version contains in-frame clones alone and is incomplete. The data hold hundreds of thousands of clones, with 65% to 85% observed a single time. The data originate from a study of blood T cell repertoires in COVID-19. The sample consisted of peripheral blood. The clonotype originates from a woman in her 30s with COVID-19, enrolled during active disease. This rearrangement joins TRBV7-2 to TRBJ2-7; TRBD1 matches at 9 bases. The CDR3 protein is CASSLRQGEYEQYF. In nucleotides, the CDR3 is TGTGCCAGCAGCTTGAGACAGGGGGAATACGAGCAGTACTTC.